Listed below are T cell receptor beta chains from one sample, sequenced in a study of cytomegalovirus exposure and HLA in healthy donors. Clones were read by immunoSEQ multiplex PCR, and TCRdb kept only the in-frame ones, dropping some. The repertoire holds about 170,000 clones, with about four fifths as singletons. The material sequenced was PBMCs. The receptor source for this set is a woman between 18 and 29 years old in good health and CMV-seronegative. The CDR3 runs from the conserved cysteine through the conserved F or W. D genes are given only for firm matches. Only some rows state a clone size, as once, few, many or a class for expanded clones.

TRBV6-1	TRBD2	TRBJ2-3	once	TGTGCCAGCAGTGAAGGAGCGGGAGGGAGCACAGATACGCAGTATTTT	CASSEGAGGSTDTQYF
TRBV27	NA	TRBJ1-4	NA	TGTGCCAGCAGTTTATACGGTACAGGGCTGATAAATGAAAAACTGTTTTTT	CASSLYGTGLINEKLFF
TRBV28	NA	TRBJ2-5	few	TGTGCCAGCAGTGGACGGAGGACCATTCAAGAGACCCAGTACTTC	CASSGRRTIQETQYF
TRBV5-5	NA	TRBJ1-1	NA	TGTGCCAGCAGCTTGCGCGGGTTATGGGAAGCTTTCTTT	CASSLRGLWEAFF
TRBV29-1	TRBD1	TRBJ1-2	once	TGCAGCGTGCGCCAAGGACAGGGGCCCGCTGCCTTC	CSVRQGQGPAAF
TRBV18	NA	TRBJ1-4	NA	TGTGCCAGCTCACCACCCGGCCAGGGCGGAGAAAAACTGTTTTTT	CASSPPGQGGEKLFF
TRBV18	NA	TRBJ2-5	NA	TGTGCCAGCTCACCCCAGGGTGGGGAGACCCAGTACTTC	CASSPQGGETQYF
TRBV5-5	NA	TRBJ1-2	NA	TGTGCCAGCAGCCAGGACAGTAACTATGGCTACACCTTC	CASSQDSNYGYTF
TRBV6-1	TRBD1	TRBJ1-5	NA	TGTGCCAGCAGTGGCGGGACAGGGGGGTCTCAGCCCCAGCATTTT	CASSGGTGGSQPQHF
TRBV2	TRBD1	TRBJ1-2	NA	TGTGCCAGCACCCGGACAGGGGACTATGGCTACACCTTC	CASTRTGDYGYTF
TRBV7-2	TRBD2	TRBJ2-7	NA	TGTGCCAGCAGCGTCACTAGCGAGGCGCTAGGCTACGAGCAGTACTTC	CASSVTSEALGYEQYF
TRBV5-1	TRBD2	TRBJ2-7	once	TGCGCCAGCAGCTTGGAAGTGGCGGGAGTGGGTGAGCAGTACTTC	CASSLEVAGVGEQYF
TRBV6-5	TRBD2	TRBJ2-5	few	TGTGCCAGCAGTAGGACTAGCGGGGATCTGGAGACCCAGTACTTC	CASSRTSGDLETQYF
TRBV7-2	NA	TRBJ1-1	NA	TGTGCCAGCAGCTTATTCTCAGTGAACACTGAAGCTTTCTTT	CASSLFSVNTEAFF
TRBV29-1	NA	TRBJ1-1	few	TGCAGCGTTGAAAAGGGGGAACAGGGTTCCACTGAAGCTTTCTTT	CSVEKGEQGSTEAFF
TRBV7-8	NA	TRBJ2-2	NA	TGTGCCAGCAGCTGGGATTGGGGCGCGAACACCGGGGAGCTGTTTTTT	CASSWDWGANTGELFF
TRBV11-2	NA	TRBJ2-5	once	TGTGCCAGCAGCTTAAGAGGGCTTACGGGCCAAGAGACCCAGTACTTC	CASSLRGLTGQETQYF
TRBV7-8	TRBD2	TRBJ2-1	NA	TGTGCCAGCAGCTTAATCGGGGGGACCTACAATGAGCAGTTCTTC	CASSLIGGTYNEQFF
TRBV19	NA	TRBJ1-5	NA	TGTGCCAGTAGTATAGTTCGGGGGAATAGCAATCAGCCCCAGCATTTT	CASSIVRGNSNQPQHF